Described below is a single TCR beta chain sequence and its context. The data originate from a study of shared clonotypes between healthy human individuals. Assay: immunoSEQ multiplex PCR; the TCRdb copy retains only in-frame clones and omits some. The sample consists of roughly 1,000,000 clones, roughly 74% of them appearing once. The germline gives CDR1 MDHEN, CDR2 SYDVKM. The CDR3 covers 17 residues. With 0 bases clipped from V and 4 bases from J, the junction kept 10 bases outside the gene matches. This TCR derives from a man aged 18 to 29 in good health. Some clones in this sample may be carry-over from other donors' samples. The chain employs TRBV28 and TRBJ2-5; 8 bases are a match to TRBD1. The sample comprised memory CD4+ T cells from PBMCs. Subset denoted: CD45RA-negative fraction. DNA of the CDR3: TGTGCCAGCAGTTTATGGTCAGGGGGCGCCTCGGGAGAGACCCAGTACTTC. Its protein is CASSLWSGGASGETQYF.